This T cell receptor (beta chain) was found in a study of beta chain features in type 1 diabetes (dated by TCRdb to 2016 to 2019). Background for the entire study: No differences in mean age, gender distribution, total cell number or subset yield were found between patients and healthy donors. A total of 90 million to 130 million sorted cells were examined across all samples, and a strong correlation was observed between cell number per subset and RNA yield. The study compared the TCRB repertoires of sorted circulating CD4+ T cell subsets in recently diagnosed type 1 diabetes patients with those in matched healthy donors. Naive and central memory subsets were obtained from all 30 or so donors, but regulatory and stem cell-like memory subsets were isolated from only 8 patients and roughly 8 healthy donors.

From each donor, a single peripheral blood sample of around 0.12 L on average was drawn into heparinised tubes. A BD FACSAria II and a panel including CD45RO, CCR7, CD25, CD127, CD95 and CD27 were used to sort naive, central memory, regulatory and stem cell-like memory CD4+ T cells. Purity was above 95% for every sorted population. PBMCs were isolated right away by Lymphoprep density gradient centrifugation and were stained directly, without culture. So that batch effects would be minimized, each experiment stained and sorted samples in pairs, pairing one healthy donor with one patient. All of the isolated RNA was reverse transcribed with the High Capacity cDNA Reverse Transcription Kit, so expressed TCRB transcripts were sequenced. Deep immunoSEQ sequencing was performed on naive, central memory and regulatory T cell samples, with an average of around 3.5 million total reads per sample. Sorted cells were lysed in RLT buffer, and RNA was extracted using DNase-treated RNeasy Micro or Mini kits according to cell number. To prevent cross-contamination, every cell subset was processed on its own, while patient and healthy donor samples were processed together. TCRB sequences were amplified from cDNA with the immunoSEQ multiplex PCR, producing 87-bp fragments spanning the CDR3 region. The amplicons were sequenced using the Illumina HiSeq platform. The source study handled its data this way. Synthetic template baselines were used to correct PCR bias computationally, reads within Hamming distance 2 were collapsed together, and singletons that could not be merged were discarded. Reads were aligned against IMGT so that V, D and J genes, CDR3 length and insertions or deletions at six rearrangement sites could be assigned. Within each subset, clonotype counts were normalized to sorted cell number, and only after that were true diversity and Gini coefficients computed with the tcR R package. Repertoire sharing was quantified using the overlap coefficient calculated on TCRB nucleotide sequences. As a proxy for the pre-selection repertoire, out-of-frame TCRB sequences from naive cells were analyzed. The immuneACCESS repertoire file appears here via TCRdb, limited to in-frame rearrangements. These files lack a portion of the clones; in checked studies, under half of the deficit traces to unresolved V genes, and the cause of the others is not known. D and trimming come from the DNA, and the V and J calls and clone size come from that table. This sample is represented by approximately 600,000 clones; over 10% of them were singletons. Together, the top ten hold roughly 0.11% of the sample.

CDR1 LNHDA and CDR2 SQIVND were looked up in the germline V gene (reference sequence). The CDR3, from cysteine to phenylalanine, totals 13 residues. Solely the CDR3 DNA is kept, with 39 bases framed from the first base. V drops 1 base and J drops 5 bases, leaving 9 bases in between. The full study reports these points: Sequencing cDNA rather than genomic DNA could over-represent highly expressing activated cells, although activation and CD3 levels did not differ between groups. Shorter templates might be favored by PCR, yet because patient and control samples were amplified and corrected together, any such skew would affect both groups equally. Only small numbers of individuals were included in the HLA sub-analyses, which left unresolved whether HLA type had any influence on TCRB rearrangement. At VDJ recombination sites, type 1 diabetes patients had fewer insertions and more deleted nucleotides, which implies abnormalities in thymic rearrangement. Naive, central memory and regulatory TCRB repertoires appeared to be more similar among patients than among healthy donors. A moderate but significant shortening of TCRB CDR3 length was observed in type 1 diabetes patients in all four CD4+ subsets.

With regard to this clone: The antigen it binds to is not known. No much larger clone is present one base from it, and per-base qualities are unavailable.

This clonotype was sampled from a man aged 30-40 years with type 1 diabetes. The V gene is TRBV19 and the J gene is TRBJ2-7; TRBD2 is perhaps the D gene, given 5 matching bases. The specimen was naive CD4+ T cells from blood. The sample's cell subset or site label, in plain terms: true naive CD4+ T cells. CDR3 loop: CASSIGGFNEQYF. The nucleotides are TGTGCCAGTAGTATAGGAGGGTTCAACGAGCAGTACTTC.